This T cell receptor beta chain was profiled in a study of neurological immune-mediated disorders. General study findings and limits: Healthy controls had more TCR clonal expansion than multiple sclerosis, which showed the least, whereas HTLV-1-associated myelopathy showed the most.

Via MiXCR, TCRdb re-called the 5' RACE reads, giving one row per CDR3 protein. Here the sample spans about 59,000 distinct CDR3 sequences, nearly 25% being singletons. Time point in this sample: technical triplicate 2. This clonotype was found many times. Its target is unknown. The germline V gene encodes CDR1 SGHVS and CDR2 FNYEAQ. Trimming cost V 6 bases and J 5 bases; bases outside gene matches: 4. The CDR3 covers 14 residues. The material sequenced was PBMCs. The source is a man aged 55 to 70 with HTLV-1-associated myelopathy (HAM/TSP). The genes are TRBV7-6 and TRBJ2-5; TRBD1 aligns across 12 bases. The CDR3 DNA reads TGTGCCAGCAGTTTGGGACAGGGGGCTGAGACCCAGTACTTC. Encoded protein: CASSLGQGAETQYF.